These 9 T cell receptor beta chains came from one sample sequenced in a study of blood T cell repertoires in COVID-19. Sequenced by immunoSEQ multiplex PCR; TCRdb stores in-frame clones only, minus some. The repertoire holds approximately 94,000 clones, approximately 86% seen once, with roughly 8.1% in the top ten. The sequencing input was peripheral blood. The receptors come from a woman between 65 and 79 years old with acute or convalescent COVID-19.

This clone was found once. The chain is built from TRBV30 and TRBJ1-5; 8 positions match TRBD1. Germline CDR1 and CDR2: GTSNPN and SVGIG (reference sequence). The CDR3 covers 14 residues. V trimming: 2 bases; J trimming: 6 bases; junction bases outside the gene matches: 6. The CDR3 spells CAWSPTGGSQPQHF. The CDR3 nucleotides are TGTGCCTGGAGTCCAACAGGGGGTAGTCAGCCCCAGCATTTT. The whole variable domain, filled in from reference TRBV30 and TRBJ1-5, reads SQTIHQWPATLVQPVGSPLSLECTVEGTSNPNLYWYRQAAGRGLQLLFYSVGIGQISSEVPQNLSASRPQDRQFILSSKKLLLSDSGFYLCAWSPTGGSQPQHFGDGTRLSIL.

The CDR3 sequence: CASSESAVPQSREQFF. CDR3 DNA: TGCGCCAGCAGTGAGTCTGCGGTCCCTCAATCGCGTGAGCAGTTCTTC. The V call is TRBV10-2, the J call TRBJ2-1, with D unclear. V was pared by 0 bases and J by 9 bases, with 18 bases between. In germline, CDR1 is WSHSY, CDR2 SAAADI. The CDR3 contains 16 residues.

The chain is built from TRBV5-1 and TRBJ2-3, with TRBD1 as a possible D gene (6 bases). The V gene lost 0 bases and the J gene lost 2 bases, with 7 bases spanning the gap. The length of the CDR3 is 14 residues. Germline lookup yields CDR1 SGHRS and CDR2 YFSETQ. In nucleotides, the CDR3 is TGCGCCAGCAGCTTGGACAGGGTCACAGATACGCAGTATTTT. This translates into CASSLDRVTDTQYF.

This chain connects TRBV27 to TRBJ1-4; perhaps TRBD1 as D (5 bases). Germline values: CDR1 MNHEY, CDR2 SMNVEV (reference sequence). The CDR3 consists of 13 residues. With 2 bases removed from V and 11 bases from J, the gap between germline ends came to 12 bases. The CDR3 nucleotides read TGTGCCAGCAGTTTACGGAGGGGTGAGAAACTGTTTTTT. This encodes CASSLRRGEKLFF.

V gene TRBV11-2 combines with J gene TRBJ2-7; 9 bases align to TRBD1. V gave up 2 bases and J gave up 0 bases; unmatched junction bases: 2. Germline lookup yields CDR1 SGHAT and CDR2 FQNNGV. The CDR3 totals 15 residues. CDR3 amino acids: CASSLMTGGSYEQYF. The CDR3 nucleotides read TGTGCCAGCAGCTTAATGACAGGGGGCTCCTACGAGCAGTACTTC.

The genes are TRBV12-3 or TRBV12-4 and TRBJ1-2; 8 nucleotides agree with TRBD1. J lost 4 bases, V lost 6 bases, and 4 bases had no gene match. The CDR3 totals 13 residues. Here the CDR3 reads CASSRTGPYGYTF. The CDR3 nucleotides are TGTGCCAGCAGCCGGACAGGGCCCTATGGCTACACCTTC.

CDR3 sequence (DNA): TGTGCCAGCAGTGAAGCGGGTGGTAGCGTCGAGACCCAGTACTTC. Encoded protein: CASSEAGGSVETQYF. The chain uses TRBV2 and TRBJ2-5, with D perhaps matching TRBD2 (5 bases). Germline V CDR1 and CDR2: SNHLY, FYNNEI. The CDR3 length is 15 residues. With 0 bases removed from V and 5 bases from J, the gap between germline ends came to 13 bases.

J is TRBJ2-4 and V is TRBV29-1, with TRBD1 matching over 7 bases. Looked up from germline, CDR1 is SQVTM and CDR2 is ANQGSEA. This CDR3 has 12 residues. V shed 8 bases, J shed 7 bases, and the junction held 8 bases outside the gene matches. CDR3 bases: TGCAGCACTAGACAGGGTGGCAACATTCAGTACTTC. Translation gives CSTRQGGNIQYF.

The chain recombines TRBV13 with TRBJ2-5, with 7 bases lining up with TRBD2. Germline CDR1 PRHDT, CDR2 FYEKMQ (reference sequence). V lost 7 bases to trimming and J lost 2 bases; unmatched junction nucleotides: 10. The CDR3 consists of 15 residues. CDR3 in DNA: TGTGCCAGCACCGTTAGCGGGTTGACACAAGAGACCCAGTACTTC. Translation gives CASTVSGLTQETQYF.